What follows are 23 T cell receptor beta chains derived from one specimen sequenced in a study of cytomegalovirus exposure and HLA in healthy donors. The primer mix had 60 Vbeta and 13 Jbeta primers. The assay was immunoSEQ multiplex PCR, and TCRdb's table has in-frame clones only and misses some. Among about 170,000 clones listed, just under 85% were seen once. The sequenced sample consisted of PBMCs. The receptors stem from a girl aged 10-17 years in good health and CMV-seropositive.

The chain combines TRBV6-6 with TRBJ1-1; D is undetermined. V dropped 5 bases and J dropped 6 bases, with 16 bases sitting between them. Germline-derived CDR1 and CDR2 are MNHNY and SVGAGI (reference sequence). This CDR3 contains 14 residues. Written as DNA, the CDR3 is TGTGCCAGCAGTCCGCTCCCAGGAGGCGCTGAAGCTTTCTTT. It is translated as CASSPLPGGAEAFF.

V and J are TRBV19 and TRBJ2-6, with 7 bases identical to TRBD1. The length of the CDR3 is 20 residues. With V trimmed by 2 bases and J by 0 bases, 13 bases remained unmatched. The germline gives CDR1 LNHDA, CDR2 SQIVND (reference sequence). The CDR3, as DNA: TGTGCCAGTAGTATACGGGACAGACTACAGACTTCCTCTGGGGCCAACGTCCTGACTTTC. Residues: CASSIRDRLQTSSGANVLTF.

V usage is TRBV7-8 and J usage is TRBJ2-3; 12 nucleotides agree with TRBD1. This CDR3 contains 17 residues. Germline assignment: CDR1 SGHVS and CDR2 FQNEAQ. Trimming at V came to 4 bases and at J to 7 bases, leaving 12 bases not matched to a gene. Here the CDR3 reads CASSYTAGTGGEYTQYF. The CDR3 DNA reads TGTGCCAGCAGCTATACAGCCGGGACAGGGGGCGAGTATACGCAGTATTTT.

This CDR3 is CASSLVPTAGETQYF. The CDR3 region has the DNA TGTGCCAGCAGCTTAGTCCCGACGGCGGGGGAGACCCAGTACTTC. V is TRBV7-9 and J is TRBJ2-5; possible D gene TRBD2, 6 bases. The germline gives CDR1 SEHNR, CDR2 FQNEAQ (reference sequence). The V and J ends lost 1 base and 5 bases respectively, with 14 bases between them. CDR3 length equals 15 residues.

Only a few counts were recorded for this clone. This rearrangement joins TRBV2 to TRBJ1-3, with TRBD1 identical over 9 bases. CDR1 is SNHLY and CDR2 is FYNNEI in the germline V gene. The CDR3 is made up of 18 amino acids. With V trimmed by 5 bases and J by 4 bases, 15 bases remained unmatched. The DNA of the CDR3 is TGTGCCAGCAGTTTAACAGGGGGCGAGGTGAAATCAGGAAACACCATATATTTT. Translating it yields CASSLTGGEVKSGNTIYF.

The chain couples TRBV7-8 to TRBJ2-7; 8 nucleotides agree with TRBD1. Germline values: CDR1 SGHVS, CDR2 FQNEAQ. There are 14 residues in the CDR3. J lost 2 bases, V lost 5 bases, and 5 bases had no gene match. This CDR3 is CASSPGTGTYEQYF. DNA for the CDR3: TGTGCCAGCAGCCCCGGGACAGGAACCTACGAGCAGTACTTC.

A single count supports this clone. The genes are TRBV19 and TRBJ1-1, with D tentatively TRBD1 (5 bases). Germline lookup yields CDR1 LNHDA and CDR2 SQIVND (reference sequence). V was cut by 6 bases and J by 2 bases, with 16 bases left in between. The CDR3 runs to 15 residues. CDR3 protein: CASRAATEKNTEAFF. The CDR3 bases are TGTGCCAGTAGGGCGGCGACAGAGAAAAACACTGAAGCTTTCTTT.

CDR3 nucleotides: TGTGCCAGCAGCCTCTATGGGACAGGGGGCAAAATTGAGCAGTTCTTC. Translating gives CASSLYGTGGKIEQFF. The J gene is TRBJ2-1, the V gene TRBV7-9, with TRBD1 matching 12 bases. The junction had 11 bases not matched to a gene; V was cut back by 5 bases and J by 9 bases. In germline, CDR1 is SEHNR, CDR2 FQNEAQ (reference sequence). The CDR3 length is 16 residues.

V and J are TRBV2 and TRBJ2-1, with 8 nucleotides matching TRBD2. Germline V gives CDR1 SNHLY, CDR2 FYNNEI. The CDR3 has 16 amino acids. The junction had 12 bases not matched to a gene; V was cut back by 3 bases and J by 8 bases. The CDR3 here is CASSDSGTRMLDEQFF. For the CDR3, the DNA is TGTGCCAGCAGTGACTCCGGGACTAGGATGTTGGATGAGCAGTTCTTC.

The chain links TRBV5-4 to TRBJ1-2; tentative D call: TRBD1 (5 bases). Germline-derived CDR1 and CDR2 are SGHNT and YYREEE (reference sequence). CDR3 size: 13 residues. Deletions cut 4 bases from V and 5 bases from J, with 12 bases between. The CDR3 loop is CASSAGGGYGYTF. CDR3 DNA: TGTGCCAGCAGCGCCGGGGGGGGGTATGGCTACACCTTC.

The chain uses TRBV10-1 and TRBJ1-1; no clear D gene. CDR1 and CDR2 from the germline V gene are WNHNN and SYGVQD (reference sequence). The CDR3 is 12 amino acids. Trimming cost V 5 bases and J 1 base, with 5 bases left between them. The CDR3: CASSSGNTEAFF. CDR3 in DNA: TGCGCCAGCAGTTCGGGGAACACTGAAGCTTTCTTT.

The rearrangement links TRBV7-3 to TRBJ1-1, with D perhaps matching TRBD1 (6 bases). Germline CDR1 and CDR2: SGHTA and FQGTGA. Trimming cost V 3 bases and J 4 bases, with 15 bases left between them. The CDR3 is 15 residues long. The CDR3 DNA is TGTGCCAGCAGCTTGAATCCGGGACAAGGCACTGAAGCTTTCTTT. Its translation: CASSLNPGQGTEAFF. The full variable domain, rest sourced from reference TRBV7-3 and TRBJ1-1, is GAGVSQTPSNKVTEKGKYVELRCDPISGHTALYWYRQSLGQGPEFLIYFQGTGAADDSGLPNDRFFAVRPEGSVSTLKIQRTERGDSAVYLCASSLNPGQGTEAFFGQGTRLTVV.

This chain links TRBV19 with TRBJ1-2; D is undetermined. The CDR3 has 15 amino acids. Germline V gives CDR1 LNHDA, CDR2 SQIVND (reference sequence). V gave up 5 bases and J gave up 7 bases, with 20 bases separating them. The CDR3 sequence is CASSPPPDGAIGYTF. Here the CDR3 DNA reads TGTGCCAGTAGTCCCCCACCCGACGGAGCTATTGGCTACACCTTC.

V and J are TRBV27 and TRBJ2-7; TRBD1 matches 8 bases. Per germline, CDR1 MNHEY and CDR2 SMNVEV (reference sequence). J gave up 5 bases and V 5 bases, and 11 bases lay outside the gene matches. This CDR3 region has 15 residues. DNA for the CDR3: TGTGCCAGCAGTCCCTGGGGCAGGGGGCTCGACGAGCAGTACTTC. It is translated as CASSPWGRGLDEQYF.

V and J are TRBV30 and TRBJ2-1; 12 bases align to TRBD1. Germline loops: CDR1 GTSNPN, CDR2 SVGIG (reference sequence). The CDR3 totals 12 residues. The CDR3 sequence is CTGTGGHNEQFF. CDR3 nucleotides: TGTACCGGGACAGGGGGCCACAATGAGCAGTTCTTC.

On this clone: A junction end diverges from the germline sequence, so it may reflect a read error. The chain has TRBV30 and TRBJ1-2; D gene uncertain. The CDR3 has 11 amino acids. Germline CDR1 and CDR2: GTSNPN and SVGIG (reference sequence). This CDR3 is CAISSNYGYTF. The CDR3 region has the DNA TGCGCTATATCATCGAACTATGGCTACACCTTC.

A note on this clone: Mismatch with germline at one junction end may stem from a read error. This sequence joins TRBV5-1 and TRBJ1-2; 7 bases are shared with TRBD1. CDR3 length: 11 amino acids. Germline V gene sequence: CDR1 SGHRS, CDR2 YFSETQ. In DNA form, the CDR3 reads TGCGCCAGCAGCCAAGGGGGCGGCCGGGCCTTC. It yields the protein CASSQGGGRAF. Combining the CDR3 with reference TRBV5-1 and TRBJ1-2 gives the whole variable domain KAGVTQTPRYLIKTRGQQVTLSCSPISGHRSVSWYQQTPGQGLQFLFEYFSETQRNKGNFPGRFSGRQFSNSRSEMNVSTLELGDSALYLCASSQGGGRAFGSGTRLTVV.

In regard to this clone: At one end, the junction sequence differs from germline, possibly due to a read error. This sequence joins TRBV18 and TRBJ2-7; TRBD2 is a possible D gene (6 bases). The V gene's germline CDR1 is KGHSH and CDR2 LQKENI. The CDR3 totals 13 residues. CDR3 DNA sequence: TGTGCCAGCTCACCTAGGAATGGACTATATCGAAACTTC. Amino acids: CASSPRNGLYRNF. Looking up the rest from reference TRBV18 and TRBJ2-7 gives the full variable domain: NAGVMQNPRHLVRRRGQEARLRCSPMKGHSHVYWYRQLPEEGLKFMVYLQKENIIDESGMPKERFSAEFPKEGPSILRIQQVVRGDSAAYFCASSPRNGLYRNFGPGTRLTVT.

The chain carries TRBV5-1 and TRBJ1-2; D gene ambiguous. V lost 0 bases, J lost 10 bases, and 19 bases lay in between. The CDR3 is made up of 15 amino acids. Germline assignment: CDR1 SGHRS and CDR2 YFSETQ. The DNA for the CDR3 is TGCGCCAGCAGCTTGGAAGGGCCGGGGAGGGTTGACTACACCTTC. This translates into CASSLEGPGRVDYTF.

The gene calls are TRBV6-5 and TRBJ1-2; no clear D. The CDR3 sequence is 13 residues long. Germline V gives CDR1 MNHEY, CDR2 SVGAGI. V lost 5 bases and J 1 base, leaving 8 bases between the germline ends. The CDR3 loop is CASSKTVNYGYTF. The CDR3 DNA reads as TGTGCCAGCAGTAAAACAGTTAACTATGGCTACACCTTC.

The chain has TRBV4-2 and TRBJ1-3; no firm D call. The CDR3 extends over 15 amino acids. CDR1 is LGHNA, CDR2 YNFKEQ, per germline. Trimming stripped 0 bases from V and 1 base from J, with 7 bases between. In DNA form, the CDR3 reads TGTGCCAGCAGCCAAGATTGGCAGTCTGGAAACACCATATATTTT. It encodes CASSQDWQSGNTIYF.

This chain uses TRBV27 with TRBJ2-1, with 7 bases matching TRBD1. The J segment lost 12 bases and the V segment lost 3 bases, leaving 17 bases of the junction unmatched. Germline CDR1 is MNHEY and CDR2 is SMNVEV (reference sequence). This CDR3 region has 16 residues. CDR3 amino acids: CASSFSDRDPDERQFF. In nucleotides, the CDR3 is TGTGCCAGCAGTTTCTCCGACAGGGACCCCGATGAGCGGCAGTTCTTC.

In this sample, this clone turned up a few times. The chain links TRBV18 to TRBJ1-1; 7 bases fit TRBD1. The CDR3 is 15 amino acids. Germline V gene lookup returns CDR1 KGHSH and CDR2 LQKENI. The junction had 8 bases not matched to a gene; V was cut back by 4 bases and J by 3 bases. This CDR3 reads CASSLSTGVYTEAFF. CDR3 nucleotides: TGTGCCAGCTCACTCTCTACAGGGGTCTACACTGAAGCTTTCTTT.